The entry that follows covers one T cell receptor (beta chain) sequence. Antigen unknown. CDR1 and CDR2 from the germline V gene are MNHEY and SVGAGI. The CDR3 spans 15 residues. J lost 4 bases, V lost 6 bases, and 9 bases had no gene match. Data came from immunoSEQ multiplex PCR; TCRdb stores just in-frame clones and leaves some out. The sample yields about 730,000 clones, roughly two thirds seen once. This record belongs to a study of shared clonotypes between healthy human individuals. Study-wide points: The generation probabilities recorded for non-shared clonotypes fell below those of clonotypes shared by all four donors.

The chain carries TRBV6-5 and TRBJ2-1; 7 positions match TRBD1. This TCR was sampled from a woman aged 30 to 39 in good health. The sequenced sample consisted of memory CD4+ T cells sorted from blood. Subset of the sample: CD45RA-negative fraction. The CDR3 loop reads CASRTGTALYNEQFF. DNA of the CDR3: TGTGCCAGCAGGACCGGGACAGCCTTATACAATGAGCAGTTCTTC.